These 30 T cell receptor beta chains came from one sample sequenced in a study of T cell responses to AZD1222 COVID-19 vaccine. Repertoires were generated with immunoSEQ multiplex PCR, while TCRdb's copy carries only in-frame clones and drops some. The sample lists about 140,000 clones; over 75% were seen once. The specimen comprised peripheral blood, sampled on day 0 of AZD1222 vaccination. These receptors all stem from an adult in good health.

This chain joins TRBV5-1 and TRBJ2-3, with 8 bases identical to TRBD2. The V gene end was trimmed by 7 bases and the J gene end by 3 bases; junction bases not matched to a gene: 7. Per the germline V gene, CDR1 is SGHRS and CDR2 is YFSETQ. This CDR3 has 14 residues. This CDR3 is CASGAGERTDTQYF. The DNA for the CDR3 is TGCGCCAGCGGAGCGGGAGAAAGGACAGATACGCAGTATTTT.

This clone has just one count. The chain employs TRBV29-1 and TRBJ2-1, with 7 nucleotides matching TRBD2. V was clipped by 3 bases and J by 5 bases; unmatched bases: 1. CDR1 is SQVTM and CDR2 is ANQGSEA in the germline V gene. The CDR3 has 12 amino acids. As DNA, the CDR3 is TGCAGCGTTGAGAGCGGGGACAATGAGCAGTTCTTC. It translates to CSVESGDNEQFF.

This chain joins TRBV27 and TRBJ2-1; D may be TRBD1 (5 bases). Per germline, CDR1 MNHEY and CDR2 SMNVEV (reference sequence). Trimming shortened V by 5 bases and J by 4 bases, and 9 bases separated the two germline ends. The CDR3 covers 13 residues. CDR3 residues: CASSQTEYNEQFF. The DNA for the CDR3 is TGTGCCAGCAGTCAGACAGAGTACAATGAGCAGTTCTTC.

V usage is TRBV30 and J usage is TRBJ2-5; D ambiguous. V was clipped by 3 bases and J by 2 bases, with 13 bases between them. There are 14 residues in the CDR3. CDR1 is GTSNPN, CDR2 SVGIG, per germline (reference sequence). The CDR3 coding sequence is TGTGCCTGGAGGAGGTTTCAGACACAAGAGACCCAGTACTTC. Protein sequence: CAWRRFQTQETQYF.

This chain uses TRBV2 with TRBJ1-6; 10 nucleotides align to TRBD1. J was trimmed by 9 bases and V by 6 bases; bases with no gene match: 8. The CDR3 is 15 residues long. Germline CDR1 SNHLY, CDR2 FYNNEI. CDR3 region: CASRVVGTGVSPLHF. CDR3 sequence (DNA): TGTGCCAGCAGAGTTGTCGGGACAGGGGTTTCACCCCTCCACTTT.

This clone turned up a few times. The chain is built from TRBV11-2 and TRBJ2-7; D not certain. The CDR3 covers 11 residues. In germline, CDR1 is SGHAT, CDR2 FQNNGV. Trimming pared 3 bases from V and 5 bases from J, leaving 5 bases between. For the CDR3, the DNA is TGTGCCAGCAGCTTGTTAAACGAGCAGTACTTC. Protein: CASSLLNEQYF.

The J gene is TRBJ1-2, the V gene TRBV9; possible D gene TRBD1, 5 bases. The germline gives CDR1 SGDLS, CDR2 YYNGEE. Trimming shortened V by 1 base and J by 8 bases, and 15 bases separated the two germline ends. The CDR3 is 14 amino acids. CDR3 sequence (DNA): TGTGCCAGCAGCGTAAACGTTGGGGCAGAAGGCTACACCTTC. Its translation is CASSVNVGAEGYTF.

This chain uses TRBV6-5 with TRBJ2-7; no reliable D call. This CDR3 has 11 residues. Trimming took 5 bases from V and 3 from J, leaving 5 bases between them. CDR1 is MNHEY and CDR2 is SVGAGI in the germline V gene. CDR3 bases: TGTGCCAGCAGTCATAACTACGAGCAGTACTTC. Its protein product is CASSHNYEQYF.

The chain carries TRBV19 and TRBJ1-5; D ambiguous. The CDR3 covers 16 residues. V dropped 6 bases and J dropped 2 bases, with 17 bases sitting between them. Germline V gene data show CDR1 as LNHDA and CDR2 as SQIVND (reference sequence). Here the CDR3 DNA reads TGTGCCAGTAGCACCCCGGCAGAACCGGGCAATCAGCCCCAGCATTTT. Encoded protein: CASSTPAEPGNQPQHF. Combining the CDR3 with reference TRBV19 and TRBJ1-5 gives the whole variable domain DGGITQSPKYLFRKEGQNVTLSCEQNLNHDAMYWYRQDPGQGLRLIYYSQIVNDFQKGDIAEGYSVSREKKESFPLTVTSAQKNPTAFYLCASSTPAEPGNQPQHFGDGTRLSIL.

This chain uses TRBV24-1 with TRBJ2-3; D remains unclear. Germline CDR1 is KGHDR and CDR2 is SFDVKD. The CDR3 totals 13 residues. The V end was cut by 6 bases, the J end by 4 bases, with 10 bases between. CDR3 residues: CATSFGLADTQYF. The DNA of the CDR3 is TGTGCCACCAGTTTTGGCCTAGCAGATACGCAGTATTTT.

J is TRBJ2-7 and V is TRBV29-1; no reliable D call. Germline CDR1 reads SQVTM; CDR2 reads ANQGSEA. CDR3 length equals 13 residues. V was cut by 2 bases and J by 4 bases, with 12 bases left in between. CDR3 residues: CSVETTNRYEQYF. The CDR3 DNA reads TGCAGCGTTGAAACCACTAACCGTTACGAGCAGTACTTC.

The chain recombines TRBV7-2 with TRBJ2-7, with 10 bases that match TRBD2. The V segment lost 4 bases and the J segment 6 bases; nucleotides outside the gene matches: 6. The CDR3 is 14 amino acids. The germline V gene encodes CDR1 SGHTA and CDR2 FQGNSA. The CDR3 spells CASSSQLAGREQYF. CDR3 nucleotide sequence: TGTGCCAGCAGCTCCCAACTAGCGGGGCGCGAGCAGTACTTC.

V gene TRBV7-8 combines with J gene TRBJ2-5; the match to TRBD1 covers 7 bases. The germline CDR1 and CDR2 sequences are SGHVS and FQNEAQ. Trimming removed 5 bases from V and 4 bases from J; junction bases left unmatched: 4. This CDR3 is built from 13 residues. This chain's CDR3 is CASSHRDRETQYF. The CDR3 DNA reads TGTGCCAGCAGCCACCGGGACAGAGAGACCCAGTACTTC.

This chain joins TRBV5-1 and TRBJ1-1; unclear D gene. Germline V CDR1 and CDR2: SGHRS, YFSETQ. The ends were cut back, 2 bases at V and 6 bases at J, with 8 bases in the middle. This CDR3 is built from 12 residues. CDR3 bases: TGCGCCAGCAGCTTCCCGGGTCCTGAAGCTTTCTTT. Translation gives CASSFPGPEAFF.

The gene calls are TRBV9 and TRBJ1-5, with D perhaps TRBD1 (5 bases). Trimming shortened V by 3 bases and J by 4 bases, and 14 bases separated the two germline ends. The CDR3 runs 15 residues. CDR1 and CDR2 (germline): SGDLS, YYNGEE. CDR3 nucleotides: TGTGCCAGCAGCGAGGGCCGGGGGGTTAATCAGCCCCAGCATTTT. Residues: CASSEGRGVNQPQHF. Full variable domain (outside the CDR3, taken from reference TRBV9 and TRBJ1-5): DSGVTQTPKHLITATGQRVTLRCSPRSGDLSVYWYQQSLDQGLQFLIQYYNGEERAKGNILERFSAQQFPDLHSELNLSSLELGDSALYFCASSEGRGVNQPQHFGDGTRLSIL.

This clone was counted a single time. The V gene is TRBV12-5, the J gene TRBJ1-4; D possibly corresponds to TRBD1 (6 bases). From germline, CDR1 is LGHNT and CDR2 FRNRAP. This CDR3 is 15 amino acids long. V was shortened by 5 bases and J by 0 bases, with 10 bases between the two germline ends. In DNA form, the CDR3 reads TGTGCTAGTGGTCAAGGACAGACAACTAATGAAAAACTGTTTTTT. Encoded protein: CASGQGQTTNEKLFF.

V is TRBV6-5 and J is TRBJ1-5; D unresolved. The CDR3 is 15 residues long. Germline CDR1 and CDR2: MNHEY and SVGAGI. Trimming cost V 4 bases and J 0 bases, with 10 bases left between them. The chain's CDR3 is CASSLTAYSNQPQHF. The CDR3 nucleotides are TGTGCCAGCAGTTTAACAGCATATAGCAATCAGCCCCAGCATTTT.

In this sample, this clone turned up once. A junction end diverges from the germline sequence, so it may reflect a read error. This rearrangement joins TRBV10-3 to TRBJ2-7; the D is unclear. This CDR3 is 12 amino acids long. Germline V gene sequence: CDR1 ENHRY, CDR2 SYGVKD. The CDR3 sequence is CATSQSLYEQYF. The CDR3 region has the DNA TGTGCCACCAGTCAATCGTTGTACGAGCAGTACTTC.

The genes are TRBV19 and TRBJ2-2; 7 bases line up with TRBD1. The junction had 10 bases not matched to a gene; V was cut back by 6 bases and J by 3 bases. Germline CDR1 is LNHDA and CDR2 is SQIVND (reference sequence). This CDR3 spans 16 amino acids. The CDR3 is CASRPAPGQYTGELFF. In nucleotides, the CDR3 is TGTGCCAGTAGACCAGCTCCGGGACAGTACACCGGGGAGCTGTTTTTT.

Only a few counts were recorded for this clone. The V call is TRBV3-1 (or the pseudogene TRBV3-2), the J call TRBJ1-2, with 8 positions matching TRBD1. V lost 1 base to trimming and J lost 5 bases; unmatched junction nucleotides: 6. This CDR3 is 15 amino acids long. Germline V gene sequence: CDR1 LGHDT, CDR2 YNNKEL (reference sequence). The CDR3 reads CASSQAITGGYGYTF. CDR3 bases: TGTGCCAGCAGCCAAGCTATAACAGGGGGTTATGGCTACACCTTC.

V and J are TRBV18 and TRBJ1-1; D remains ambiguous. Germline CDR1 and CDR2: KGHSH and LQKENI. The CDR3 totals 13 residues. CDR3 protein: CASSLAADAEAFF. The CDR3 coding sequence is TGTGCTTCGAGTCTGGCTGCCGACGCTGAAGCTTTCTTT.

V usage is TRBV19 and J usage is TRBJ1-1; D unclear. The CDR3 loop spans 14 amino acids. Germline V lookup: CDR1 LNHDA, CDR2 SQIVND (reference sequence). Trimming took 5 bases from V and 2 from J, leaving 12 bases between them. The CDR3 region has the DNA TGTGCCAGTAGTCCACGGATCGGAAACACTGAAGCTTTCTTT. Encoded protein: CASSPRIGNTEAFF.

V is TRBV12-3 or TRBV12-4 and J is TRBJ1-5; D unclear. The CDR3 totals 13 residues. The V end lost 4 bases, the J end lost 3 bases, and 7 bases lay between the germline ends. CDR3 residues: CASSWTDNQPQHF. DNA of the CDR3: TGTGCCAGCAGTTGGACCGACAATCAGCCCCAGCATTTT.

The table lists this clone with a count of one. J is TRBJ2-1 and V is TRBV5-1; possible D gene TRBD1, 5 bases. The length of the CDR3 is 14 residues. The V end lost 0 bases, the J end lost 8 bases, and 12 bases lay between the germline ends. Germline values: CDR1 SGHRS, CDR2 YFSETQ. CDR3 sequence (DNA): TGCGCCAGCAGCTTGGAAGGGGTTGGCGATGAGCAGTTCTTC. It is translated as CASSLEGVGDEQFF.

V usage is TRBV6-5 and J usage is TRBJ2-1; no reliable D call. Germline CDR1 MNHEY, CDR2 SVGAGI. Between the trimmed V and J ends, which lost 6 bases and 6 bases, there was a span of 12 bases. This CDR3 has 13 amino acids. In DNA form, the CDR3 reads TGTGCCAGCAGCCAAGGGCAGGTCAATGAGCAGTTCTTC. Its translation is CASSQGQVNEQFF.

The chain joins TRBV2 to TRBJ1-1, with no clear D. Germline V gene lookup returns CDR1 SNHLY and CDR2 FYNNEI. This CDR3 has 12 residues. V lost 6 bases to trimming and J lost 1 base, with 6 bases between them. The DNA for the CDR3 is TGTGCCAGCAGCGACGCGAACACTGAAGCTTTCTTT. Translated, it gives CASSDANTEAFF.

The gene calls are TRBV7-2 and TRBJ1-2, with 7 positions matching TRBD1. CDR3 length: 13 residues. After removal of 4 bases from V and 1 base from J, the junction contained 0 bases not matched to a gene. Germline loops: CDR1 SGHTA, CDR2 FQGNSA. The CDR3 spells CASSSGGNYGYTF. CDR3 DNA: TGTGCCAGCAGCTCAGGGGGTAACTATGGCTACACCTTC. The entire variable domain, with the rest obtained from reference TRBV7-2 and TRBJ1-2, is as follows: GAGVSQSPSNKVTEKGKDVELRCDPISGHTALYWYRQSLGQGLEFLIYFQGNSAPDKSGLPSDRFSAERTGGSVSTLTIQRTQQEDSAVYLCASSSGGNYGYTFGSGTRLTVV.

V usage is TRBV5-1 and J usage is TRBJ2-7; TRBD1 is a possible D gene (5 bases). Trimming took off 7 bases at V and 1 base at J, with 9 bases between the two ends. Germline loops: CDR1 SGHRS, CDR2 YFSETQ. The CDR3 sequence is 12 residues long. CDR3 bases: TGCGCCAGCGGGGCAGAATCCTACGAGCAGTACTTC. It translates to CASGAESYEQYF.

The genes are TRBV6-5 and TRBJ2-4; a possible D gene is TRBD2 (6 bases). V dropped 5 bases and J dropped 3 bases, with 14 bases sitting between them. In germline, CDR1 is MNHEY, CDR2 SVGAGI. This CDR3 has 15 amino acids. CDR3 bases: TGTGCCAGCAGTCTGGAACTGGAGGGCAAAAACATTCAGTACTTC. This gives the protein CASSLELEGKNIQYF.

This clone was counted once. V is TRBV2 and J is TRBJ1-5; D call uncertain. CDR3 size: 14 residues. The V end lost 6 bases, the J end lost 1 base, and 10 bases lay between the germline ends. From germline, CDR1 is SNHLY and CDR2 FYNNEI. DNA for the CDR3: TGTGCCAGCAGGGCAGATTTAAGCAATCAGCCCCAGCATTTT. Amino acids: CASRADLSNQPQHF.